Here is one T cell receptor beta chain with its context. Its antigen is currently unknown. The data stem from a study of PD-1 blockade in classical Hodgkin lymphoma. Study-wide results and caveats: Newly diagnosed and completely responding patients shared comparable baseline diversity.

Clones were sequenced by immunoSEQ multiplex PCR, and TCRdb holds only the in-frame ones, with some missing. The sample consists of 10,000 to 15,000 clones, roughly 80% of them appearing once. CDR3 length: 17 residues. Each and every patient relapsed after autologous stem cell transplantation, and patients got differing brentuximab vedotin exposure. The chain recombines TRBV21-1 with TRBJ2-7; the DNA was not used to check the table's D call, TRBD2. TRBV21-1 constitutes a pseudogene. The clonotype comes from a human donor with classical Hodgkin lymphoma. The sample in question was peripheral blood mononuclear cells (PBMCs), obtained at baseline. The CDR3 bases are TGTGCCAGCGTACTCCTCCTAGCGGGAGATAGTCTGTGCGAGCAGTACTTC. Translation gives CASVLLLAGDSLCEQYF.